The clone carrying this TCR beta chain has at least ten counts. TCRdb fed the 5' RACE reads into MiXCR, producing one record per CDR3 protein. Among 60,000 to 85,000 distinct CDR3 sequences listed, less than 9.5% were seen once. Germline lookup yields CDR1 MGHRA and CDR2 YSYEKL. Trimming pared 1 base from V and 2 bases from J, leaving 6 bases between. The CDR3 totals 13 residues. The time point is: blood at routine non-recurrence follow-up after resection. The authors sequenced whole RNA from tumor, nontumor lung or frozen PBMC without sorting. This sample was taken from a study of spatial heterogeneity in lung cancer.

This sequence was found in a female donor with early-stage non-small cell lung cancer. This chain joins TRBV4-1 and TRBJ2-7; D gene ambiguous. The sample consisted of PBMCs, taken at follow-up. This chain's CDR3 is CASSQGQAYEQYF. The DNA of the CDR3 is TGCGCCAGCAGCCAAGGACAAGCCTACGAGCAGTACTTC.